A selection of T cell receptor beta chains follows, all from one sample in a study of blood T cells in healthy people across ages. TCRdb reprocessed the 5' RACE reads with MiXCR, giving one entry per CDR3 protein. The sample records hundreds of thousands of distinct CDR3 sequences, about 28% being singletons. The sample comprised blood. The source is a woman over 75 in good health. The CDR3 runs from the conserved cysteine through the conserved F or W. A D gene is named only where the DNA matches it firmly. Size is stated for part of the rows, as once, few or many counts, or as a class when the clone is expanded.

cdr3_nt cdr3_aa d_call j_call v_call clone_size
TGCAGTGCTCCTAAGCGGGGGGGCCCCAACGAGCAGTACTTC CSAPKRGGPNEQYF TRBD2 TRBJ2-7 TRBV20-1 many
TGTGCCAGCAGTCCTCGGGACTCACCTAGGGGCTCCTATAATTCACCCCTCCACTTT CASSPRDSPRGSYNSPLHF - TRBJ1-6 TRBV27 -
TGTGCCATCAGTGAGCAGGGGGGAAGCAAGCAGTATTTT CAISEQGGSKQYF - TRBJ2-3 TRBV10-3 -
TGTGCCAGCAGCCCGAGGGATCGCGAAAAACTGTTTTTT CASSPRDREKLFF - TRBJ1-4 TRBV6-6 few
TGTGCCAGCAGCCAAGGGGGGACAGTCTACTCTGGGGCCAACGTCCTGACTTTC CASSQGGTVYSGANVLTF TRBD1 TRBJ2-6 TRBV3-1 many
TGTGCCAGCAGCTTACGGGCTACAGGGGCGGGCGCAGATACGCAGTATTTT CASSLRATGAGADTQYF TRBD1 TRBJ2-3 TRBV12-3/TRBV12-4 -
TGCGCCAGCAGCCAAGATCGGGCTAGCGGGGTAACAGATACGCAGTATTTT CASSQDRASGVTDTQYF TRBD2 TRBJ2-3 TRBV4-1 many
TGCGCCAGCAGCCCACAGGGGGCCAGCAATGAGCAGTTCTTC CASSPQGASNEQFF TRBD1 TRBJ2-1 TRBV5-1 -
TGTGCCAGCAGCTTAGGGCTTACGGGGGGCTCAGGTGAGACCCAGTACTTC CASSLGLTGGSGETQYF - TRBJ2-5 TRBV7-2 -
TGCGCCAGCAGCCAGGGGACTAGCGATTCACCCCTCCACTTT CASSQGTSDSPLHF - TRBJ1-6 TRBV4-3 many
TGTGCCAGCAGTAATGGACAGGCCAATTCACCCCTCCACTTT CASSNGQANSPLHF TRBD1 TRBJ1-6 TRBV2 many
TGTGCCTTGACAGGGCAAGAGACCCAGTACTTC CALTGQETQYF TRBD1 TRBJ2-5 TRBV30 -
TGTGCCAGCAGTTACTCGATGCGAGAGGTGCCCTCCTACAATGAGCAGTTCTTC CASSYSMREVPSYNEQFF - TRBJ2-1 TRBV6-5 -
TGTGCCAGCAGCTTATGGCCAGATTATGGCTACACCTTC CASSLWPDYGYTF - TRBJ1-2 TRBV7-2 -
TGTGCCAGCAGCTTAGGGAGATACAGGGGTTCCTATAATTCACCCCTCCACTTT CASSLGRYRGSYNSPLHF TRBD1 TRBJ1-6 TRBV7-9 many
TGCAGTGCTAGAGAGGGCGGTCTAGCCAATCAGCCCCAGCATTTT CSAREGGLANQPQHF - TRBJ1-5 TRBV20-1 -
TGTGCCAGCAGCCGCAGGGCACGTAATGAGCAGTTCTTC CASSRRARNEQFF - TRBJ2-1 TRBV28 many
TGTGCCAGCAGCAACGACAGGGTGACCAATGAGCAGTTCTTC CASSNDRVTNEQFF TRBD1 TRBJ2-1 TRBV7-2 -